These T cell receptor beta chains were read from a single sample in a study of cytomegalovirus exposure and HLA in healthy donors. Measured with immunoSEQ multiplex PCR; TCRdb has only the in-frame clones, and not every one. This table holds about 170,000 clones, about 65% found once. What was sequenced was PBMCs. The receptor source for this set is a man aged 35 to 55 in good health and CMV-seropositive. Each CDR3 is given with its conserved first and last residue. Fields, in order: D gene, J gene, V gene, clone size, CDR3 protein, CDR3 DNA. The D gene is left open where the match is weak. Clone size is stated in some rows and not others, as once, few, many or a class when expanded.

D: -
J: TRBJ1-2
V: TRBV2
size: -
CDR3: CASPIEALPNYGYTF
DNA: TGTGCCAGCCCGATCGAGGCATTACCTAACTATGGCTACACCTTC

D: -
J: TRBJ1-5
V: TRBV7-9
size: -
CDR3: CASSLVSQPQHF
DNA: TGTGCCAGCAGCTTAGTGAGTCAGCCCCAGCATTTT

D: -
J: TRBJ1-4
V: TRBV5-1
size: few
CDR3: CASRDDQRAPGRKKLFF
DNA: TGCGCCAGCAGGGATGACCAAAGGGCTCCTGGGAGGAAAAAACTGTTTTTT

D: TRBD1
J: TRBJ1-6
V: TRBV19
size: -
CDR3: CASSSDRDSPLHF
DNA: TGTGCCAGTAGCAGTGACAGGGATTCACCCCTCCACTTT

D: TRBD1
J: TRBJ2-7
V: TRBV5-1
size: -
CDR3: CASNPGTGSYEQYF
DNA: TGCGCCAGCAACCCCGGGACAGGGAGCTACGAGCAGTACTTC

D: -
J: TRBJ2-3
V: TRBV20-1
size: -
CDR3: CSAAQADTQYF
DNA: TGCAGTGCGGCACAGGCAGATACGCAGTATTTT

D: TRBD1
J: TRBJ2-7
V: TRBV6-5
size: few
CDR3: CASSTGTGVYEQYF
DNA: TGTGCCAGCAGTACCGGGACAGGTGTTTACGAGCAGTACTTC

D: TRBD2
J: TRBJ2-2
V: TRBV4-3
size: few
CDR3: CASSQNGGSTGELFF
DNA: TGCGCCAGCAGCCAGAACGGGGGGAGCACCGGGGAGCTGTTTTTT

D: -
J: TRBJ2-1
V: TRBV5-4
size: -
CDR3: CASSLEGVRDKNEQFF
DNA: TGTGCCAGCAGCTTGGAAGGGGTTAGGGACAAGAATGAGCAGTTCTTC

D: -
J: TRBJ2-3
V: TRBV5-1
size: -
CDR3: CASGTGGTDTQYF
DNA: TGCGCCAGCGGAACAGGAGGCACAGATACGCAGTATTTT

D: -
J: TRBJ2-7
V: TRBV19
size: -
CDR3: CASSGHHYEQYF
DNA: TGTGCCAGTTCGGGACACCACTACGAGCAGTACTTC

D: TRBD2
J: TRBJ2-7
V: TRBV6-6
size: -
CDR3: CASSSGTSGPGEQYF
DNA: TGTGCCAGCAGTTCGGGGACTAGCGGACCTGGGGAGCAGTACTTC

D: TRBD1
J: TRBJ2-7
V: TRBV5-4
size: once
CDR3: CASSVTGGNEQYF
DNA: TGTGCCAGCAGCGTGACAGGGGGCAACGAGCAGTACTTC

D: -
J: TRBJ2-6
V: TRBV5-1
size: -
CDR3: CASSPRTTSGANVLTF
DNA: TGCGCCAGCAGCCCCCGGACAACTTCTGGGGCCAACGTCCTGACTTTC

D: -
J: TRBJ1-2
V: TRBV6-4
size: few
CDR3: CASSPDGSYGYTF
DNA: TGTGCCAGCAGTCCGGACGGGAGCTATGGCTACACCTTC

D: -
J: TRBJ1-1
V: TRBV7-9
size: -
CDR3: CASSLQMGQNTEAFF
DNA: TGTGCCAGCAGCTTACAGATGGGGCAGAACACTGAAGCTTTCTTT

D: TRBD1
J: TRBJ1-1
V: TRBV10-3
size: -
CDR3: CAISGSRQGHTEAFF
DNA: TGTGCCATCAGTGGCTCTAGACAGGGGCATACTGAAGCTTTCTTT

D: -
J: TRBJ1-2
V: TRBV2
size: -
CDR3: CASLGEGVYGYTF
DNA: TGTGCCAGCCTCGGGGAGGGAGTCTATGGCTACACCTTC

D: -
J: TRBJ2-5
V: TRBV7-2
size: -
CDR3: CASSLASNRETQYF
DNA: TGTGCCAGCAGCTTAGCGTCTAATCGCGAGACCCAGTACTTC

D: TRBD1
J: TRBJ1-5
V: TRBV19
size: -
CDR3: CASGHGTGDQPQHF
DNA: TGTGCCAGTGGCCACGGGACAGGGGATCAGCCCCAGCATTTT

D: TRBD1
J: TRBJ1-4
V: TRBV7-9
size: -
CDR3: CASSAGGFDEKLFF
DNA: TGTGCCAGCAGCGCAGGGGGCTTTGATGAAAAACTGTTTTTT

D: TRBD2
J: TRBJ2-7
V: TRBV14
size: -
CDR3: CASSLVGLAGSYEQYF
DNA: TGTGCCAGCAGCCTTGTCGGACTAGCGGGTTCCTACGAGCAGTACTTC

D: -
J: TRBJ1-1
V: TRBV2
size: -
CDR3: CASSTGLNTEAFF
DNA: TGTGCCAGCAGTACAGGGCTGAACACTGAAGCTTTCTTT

D: TRBD2
J: TRBJ2-1
V: TRBV6-6
size: -
CDR3: CASTLGTSYEQFF
DNA: TGTGCCAGCACCCTAGGGACTAGCTATGAGCAGTTCTTC

D: TRBD1
J: TRBJ2-7
V: TRBV7-2
size: -
CDR3: CASSSDRGSYEQYF
DNA: TGTGCCAGCAGTTCGGACAGGGGTTCCTACGAGCAGTACTTC

D: -
J: TRBJ1-5
V: TRBV25-1
size: -
CDR3: CASSVEGNQPQHF
DNA: TGTGCCAGCAGTGTGGAGGGGAATCAGCCCCAGCATTTT

D: TRBD1
J: TRBJ2-5
V: TRBV5-6
size: -
CDR3: CASSLVSGGETQYF
DNA: TGTGCCAGCAGCTTGGTATCAGGGGGAGAGACCCAGTACTTC

D: TRBD1
J: TRBJ1-3
V: TRBV6-4
size: -
CDR3: CASSLGQGDTIYF
DNA: TGTGCCAGCAGCCTGGGACAGGGGGACACCATATATTTT

D: TRBD2
J: TRBJ2-5
V: TRBV5-1
size: -
CDR3: CASSLGGLARGETQYF
DNA: TGCGCCAGCAGCTTGGGCGGACTAGCGAGGGGAGAGACCCAGTACTTC

D: TRBD1
J: TRBJ1-1
V: TRBV10-3
size: -
CDR3: CAITQGAVANTEAFF
DNA: TGTGCCATCACACAGGGGGCGGTGGCGAACACTGAAGCTTTCTTT

D: TRBD1
J: TRBJ1-1
V: TRBV9
size: -
CDR3: CASSPYRGRNTEAFF
DNA: TGTGCCAGCAGCCCATACAGGGGGAGGAACACTGAAGCTTTCTTT

D: -
J: TRBJ2-7
V: TRBV10-3
size: -
CDR3: CAISGLAGNTYEQYF
DNA: TGTGCCATCAGTGGGTTGGCAGGTAACACCTACGAGCAGTACTTC

D: TRBD1
J: TRBJ2-1
V: TRBV7-9
size: few
CDR3: CAGDRGRSNEQFF
DNA: TGTGCCGGCGACAGGGGAAGGTCAAATGAGCAGTTCTTC

D: -
J: TRBJ2-7
V: TRBV2
size: -
CDR3: CASSGGTPTFYEQYF
DNA: TGTGCCAGCAGTGGGGGGACACCCACCTTCTACGAGCAGTACTTC

D: -
J: TRBJ2-7
V: TRBV29-1
size: once
CDR3: CSVDPGSQGTRYEQYF
DNA: TGCAGCGTTGATCCTGGCAGCCAGGGGACCCGGTACGAGCAGTACTTC

D: TRBD2
J: TRBJ2-1
V: TRBV4-1
size: -
CDR3: CASSQQTSGGVYNEQFF
DNA: TGCGCCAGCAGCCAGCAGACTAGCGGGGGGGTATACAATGAGCAGTTCTTC

D: -
J: TRBJ2-3
V: TRBV19
size: few
CDR3: CASSIDHPPGTDTQYF
DNA: TGTGCCAGTAGTATAGATCACCCCCCGGGCACAGATACGCAGTATTTT

D: -
J: TRBJ1-3
V: TRBV19
size: -
CDR3: CASSIGRSGNTIYF
DNA: TGTGCCAGTAGTATCGGTCGCTCTGGAAACACCATATATTTT

D: -
J: TRBJ1-4
V: TRBV7-7
size: -
CDR3: CASSSGVGEKLFF
DNA: TGTGCTAGCAGTTCAGGGGTTGGGGAAAAACTGTTTTTT

D: -
J: TRBJ2-7
V: TRBV13
size: -
CDR3: CASSSIGQGIFYEQYF
DNA: TGTGCCAGCAGCTCGATCGGGCAGGGAATCTTCTACGAGCAGTACTTC

D: TRBD1
J: TRBJ2-7
V: TRBV7-2
size: few
CDR3: CASSSRTGNYEQYF
DNA: TGTGCCAGCAGCTCCCGGACAGGGAACTACGAGCAGTACTTC

D: -
J: TRBJ1-6
V: TRBV7-2
size: few
CDR3: CASSLGSSYNSPLHF
DNA: TGTGCCAGCAGCTTAGGGAGCTCCTATAATTCACCCCTCCACTTT

D: -
J: TRBJ2-7
V: TRBV7-2
size: -
CDR3: CASSPAGGPYEQYF
DNA: TGTGCCAGCAGCCCAGCCGGGGGGCCCTACGAGCAGTACTTC

D: -
J: TRBJ2-7
V: TRBV6-5
size: -
CDR3: CASSRDSYEQYF
DNA: TGTGCCAGCAGCCGCGACAGCTACGAGCAGTACTTC

D: -
J: TRBJ2-4
V: TRBV19
size: -
CDR3: CASSIYPGSENIQYF
DNA: TGTGCCAGTAGTATCTATCCCGGGTCTGAAAACATTCAGTACTTC

D: -
J: TRBJ2-7
V: TRBV4-3
size: -
CDR3: CASSHSEGAYEQYF
DNA: TGCGCCAGCAGCCATTCCGAGGGTGCCTACGAGCAGTACTTC